This T cell receptor beta chain was captured by sequencing in a study of regulatory T cells in long-lasting Graves disease. The CDR3 length is 15 residues. V was pared by 5 bases and J by 1 base, with 7 bases of the junction left unmatched. Looked up from germline, CDR1 is SGHAT and CDR2 is FQNNGV. Time point in this sample: newly diagnosed GD, antithyroid drugs for less than 3 months. PBMC RNA was the source of the TCR library. The guidelines of the American Thyroid Association were the basis for diagnosing Graves' disease. Construction of the TCR beta libraries employed iRepertoire HTBI primers in conjunction with Arm-PCR of CDR3 regions. Per the original data handling: Identification of gene segments yielded approximately 62 TRBV and roughly 15 TRBJ across samples. A single record per CDR3 protein comes from TCRdb applying MiXCR to the multiplex PCR reads. In this record, the V and J calls reflect TCRdb's handling and not the investigators' own analysis. The data contain 400,000 to 550,000 distinct CDR3 sequences, roughly 15% of them singletons.

The same specimen was also included in a second study, on T cells in Graves' hyperthyroidism and ophthalmopathy. According to that study: In the first-round RT-PCR of the TCR CDR3, the HTBI primer set was used. Median prediction lead before ophthalmopathy onset was 6.5 to 7 months with the model.

Sequencing was performed on peripheral blood mononuclear cells (PBMCs), taken at new diagnosis, from a patient treated with antithyroid drugs. This chain connects TRBV11-2 to TRBJ1-1, with TRBD1 identical over 7 bases. The receptor was isolated from a woman aged 18-29 years with Graves disease. CDR3 DNA: TGTGCCAGCAGCACCCGGACAGGTCAGAACACTGAAGCTTTCTTT. As protein: CASSTRTGQNTEAFF.